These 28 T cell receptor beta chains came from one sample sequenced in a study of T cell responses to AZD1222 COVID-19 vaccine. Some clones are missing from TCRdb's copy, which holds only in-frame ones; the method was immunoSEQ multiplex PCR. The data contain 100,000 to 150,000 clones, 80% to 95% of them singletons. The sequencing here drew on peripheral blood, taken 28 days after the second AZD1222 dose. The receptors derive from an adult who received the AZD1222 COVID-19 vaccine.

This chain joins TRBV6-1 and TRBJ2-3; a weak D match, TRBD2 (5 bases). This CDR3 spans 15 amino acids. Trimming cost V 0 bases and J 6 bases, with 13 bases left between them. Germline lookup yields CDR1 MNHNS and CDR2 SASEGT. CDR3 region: CASSEAAGGRDTQYF. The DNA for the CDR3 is TGTGCCAGCAGTGAAGCGGCGGGTGGCCGGGATACGCAGTATTTT.

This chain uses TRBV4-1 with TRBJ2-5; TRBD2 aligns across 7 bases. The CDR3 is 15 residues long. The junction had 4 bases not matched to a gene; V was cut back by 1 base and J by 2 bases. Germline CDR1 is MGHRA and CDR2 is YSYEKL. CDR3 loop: CASSQASGKQETQYF. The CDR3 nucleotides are TGCGCCAGCAGCCAAGCTAGCGGAAAACAAGAGACCCAGTACTTC.

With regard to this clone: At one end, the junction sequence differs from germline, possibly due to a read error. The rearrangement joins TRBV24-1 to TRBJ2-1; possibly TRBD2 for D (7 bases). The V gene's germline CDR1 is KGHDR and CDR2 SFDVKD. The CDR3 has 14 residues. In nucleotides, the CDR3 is TGTACCACCAGGGGAGCGGGATCCTACAATGAGCAGTTCTTC. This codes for CTTRGAGSYNEQFF.

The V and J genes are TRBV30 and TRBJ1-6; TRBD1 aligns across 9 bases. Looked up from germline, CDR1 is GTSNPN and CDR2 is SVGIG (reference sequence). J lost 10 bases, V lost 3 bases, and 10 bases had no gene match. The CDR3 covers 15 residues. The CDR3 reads CAWRTGTGNLSPLHF. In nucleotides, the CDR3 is TGTGCCTGGAGAACCGGGACAGGGAACTTATCACCCCTCCACTTT.

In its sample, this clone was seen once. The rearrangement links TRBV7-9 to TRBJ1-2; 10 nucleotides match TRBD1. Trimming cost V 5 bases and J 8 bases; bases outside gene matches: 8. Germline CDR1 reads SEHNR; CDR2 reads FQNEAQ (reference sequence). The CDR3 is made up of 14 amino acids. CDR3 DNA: TGTGCCAGCAGCCGCGACAGGGGGCCATGGGGCTACACCTTC. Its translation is CASSRDRGPWGYTF.

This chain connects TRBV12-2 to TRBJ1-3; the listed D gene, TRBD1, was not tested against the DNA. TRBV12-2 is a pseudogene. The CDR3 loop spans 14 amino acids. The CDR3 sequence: CASRLGYREYTIYF. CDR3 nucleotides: TGTGCAAGTCGCTTAGGCTACAGGGAATACACCATATATTTT.

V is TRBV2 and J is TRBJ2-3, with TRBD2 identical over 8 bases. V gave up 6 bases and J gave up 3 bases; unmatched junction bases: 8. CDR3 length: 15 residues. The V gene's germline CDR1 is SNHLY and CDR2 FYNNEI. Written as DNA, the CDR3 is TGTGCCAGCAGGGGGCGGGGGGCTATGACAGATACGCAGTATTTT. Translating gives CASRGRGAMTDTQYF.

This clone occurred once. CDR3 coding DNA: TGTGCCAGTATTTCGGGGGGCGTAGGAGATACGCAGTATTTT. Translated: CASISGGVGDTQYF. The chain is built from TRBV19 and TRBJ2-3; D possibly corresponds to TRBD2 (7 bases). The germline gives CDR1 LNHDA, CDR2 SQIVND (reference sequence). V was trimmed by 7 bases and J by 5 bases, leaving 16 bases between them. The CDR3 is 14 amino acids.

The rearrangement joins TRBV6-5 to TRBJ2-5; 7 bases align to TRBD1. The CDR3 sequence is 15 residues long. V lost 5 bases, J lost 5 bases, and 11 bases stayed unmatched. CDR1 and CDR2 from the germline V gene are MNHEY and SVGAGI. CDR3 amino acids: CASSPTTGPGETQYF. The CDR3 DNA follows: TGTGCCAGCAGTCCAACGACAGGGCCGGGGGAGACCCAGTACTTC.

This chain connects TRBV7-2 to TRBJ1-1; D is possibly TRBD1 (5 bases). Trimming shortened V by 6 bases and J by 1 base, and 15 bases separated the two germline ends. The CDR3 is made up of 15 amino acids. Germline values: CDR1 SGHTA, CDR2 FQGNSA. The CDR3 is CASSPTRQGNTEAFF. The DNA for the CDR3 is TGTGCCAGCAGTCCAACCAGGCAGGGGAACACTGAAGCTTTCTTT.

This chain's CDR3 is CASSLAGGPGNEQFF. CDR3 nucleotide sequence: TGTGCCAGCAGCTTAGCGGGAGGGCCTGGAAATGAGCAGTTCTTC. The chain is built from TRBV7-2 and TRBJ2-1; 7 nucleotides match TRBD2. This CDR3 has 15 amino acids. The germline V gene encodes CDR1 SGHTA and CDR2 FQGNSA. V lost 0 bases, J lost 7 bases, and 6 bases stayed unmatched.

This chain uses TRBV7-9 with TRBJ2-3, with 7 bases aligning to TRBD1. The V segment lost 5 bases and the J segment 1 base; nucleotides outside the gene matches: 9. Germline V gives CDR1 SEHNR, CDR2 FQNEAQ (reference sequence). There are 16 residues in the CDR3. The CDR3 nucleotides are TGTGCCAGCAGCCCGCGATCGGACAGGCGCACAGATACGCAGTATTTT. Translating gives CASSPRSDRRTDTQYF.

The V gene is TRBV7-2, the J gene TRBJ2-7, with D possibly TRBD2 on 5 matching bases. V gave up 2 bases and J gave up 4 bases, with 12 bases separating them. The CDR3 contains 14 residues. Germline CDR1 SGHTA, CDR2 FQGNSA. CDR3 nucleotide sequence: TGTGCCAGCAGCTTATTCAAGCGGAGTTACGAGCAGTACTTC. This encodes CASSLFKRSYEQYF.

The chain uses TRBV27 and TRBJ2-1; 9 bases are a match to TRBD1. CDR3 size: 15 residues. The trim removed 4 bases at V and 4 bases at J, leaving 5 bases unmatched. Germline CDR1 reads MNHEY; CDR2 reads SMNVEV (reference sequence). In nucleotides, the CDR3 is TGTGCCAGCAGTTCCGCGGGACAGGGTTACAATGAGCAGTTCTTC. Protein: CASSSAGQGYNEQFF.

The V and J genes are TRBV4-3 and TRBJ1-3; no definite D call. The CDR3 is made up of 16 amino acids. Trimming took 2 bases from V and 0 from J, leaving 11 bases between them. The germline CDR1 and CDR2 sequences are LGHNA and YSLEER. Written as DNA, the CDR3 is TGCGCCAGCAGCCAAACTTATCTCAGCTCTGGAAACACCATATATTTT. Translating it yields CASSQTYLSSGNTIYF.

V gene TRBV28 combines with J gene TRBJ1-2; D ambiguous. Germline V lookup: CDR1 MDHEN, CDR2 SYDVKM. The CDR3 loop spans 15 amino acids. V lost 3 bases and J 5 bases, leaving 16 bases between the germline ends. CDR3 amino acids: CASSLDGANYYGYTF. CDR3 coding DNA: TGTGCCAGCAGTTTGGACGGCGCCAACTATTATGGCTACACCTTC.

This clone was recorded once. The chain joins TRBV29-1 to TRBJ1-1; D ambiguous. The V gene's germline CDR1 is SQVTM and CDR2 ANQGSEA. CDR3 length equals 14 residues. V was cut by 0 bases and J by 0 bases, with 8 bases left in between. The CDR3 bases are TGCAGCGTTGAAGACTGGCTCCTGAACACTGAAGCTTTCTTT. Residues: CSVEDWLLNTEAFF.

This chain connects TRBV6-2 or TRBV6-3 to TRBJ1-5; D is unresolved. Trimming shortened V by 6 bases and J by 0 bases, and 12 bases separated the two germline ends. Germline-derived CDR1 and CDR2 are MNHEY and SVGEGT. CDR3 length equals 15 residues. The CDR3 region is CASSSLRPSNQPQHF. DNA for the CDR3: TGTGCCAGCAGCTCTCTTCGACCTAGCAATCAGCCCCAGCATTTT.

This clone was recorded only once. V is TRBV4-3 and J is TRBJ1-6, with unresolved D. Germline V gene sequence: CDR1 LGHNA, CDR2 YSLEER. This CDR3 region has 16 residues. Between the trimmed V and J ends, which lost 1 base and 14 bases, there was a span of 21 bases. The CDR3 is CASSQATGIALRTLHF. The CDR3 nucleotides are TGCGCCAGCAGCCAAGCGACCGGGATAGCTTTACGGACCCTCCACTTT.

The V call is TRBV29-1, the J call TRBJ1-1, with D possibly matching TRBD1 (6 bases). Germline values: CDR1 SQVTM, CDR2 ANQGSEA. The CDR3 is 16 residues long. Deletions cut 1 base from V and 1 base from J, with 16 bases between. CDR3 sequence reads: CSVEAPRQAPNTEAFF. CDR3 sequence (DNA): TGCAGCGTTGAAGCTCCCCGACAGGCCCCGAACACTGAAGCTTTCTTT.

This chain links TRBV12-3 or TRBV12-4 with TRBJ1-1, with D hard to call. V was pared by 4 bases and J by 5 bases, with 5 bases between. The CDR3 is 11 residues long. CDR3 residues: CASSYETEAFF. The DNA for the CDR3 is TGTGCCAGCAGTTATGAAACTGAAGCTTTCTTT.

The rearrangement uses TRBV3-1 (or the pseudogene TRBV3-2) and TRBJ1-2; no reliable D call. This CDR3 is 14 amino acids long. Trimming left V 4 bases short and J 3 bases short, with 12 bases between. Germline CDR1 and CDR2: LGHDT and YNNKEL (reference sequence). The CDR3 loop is CASSPRSGDYGYTF. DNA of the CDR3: TGTGCCAGCAGCCCCAGAAGCGGGGACTATGGCTACACCTTC.

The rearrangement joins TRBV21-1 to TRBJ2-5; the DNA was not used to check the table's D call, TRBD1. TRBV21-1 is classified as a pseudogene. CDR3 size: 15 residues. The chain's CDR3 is CASTPWTGDQETQYF. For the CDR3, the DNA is TGTGCCAGCACCCCTTGGACAGGAGACCAAGAGACCCAGTACTTC.

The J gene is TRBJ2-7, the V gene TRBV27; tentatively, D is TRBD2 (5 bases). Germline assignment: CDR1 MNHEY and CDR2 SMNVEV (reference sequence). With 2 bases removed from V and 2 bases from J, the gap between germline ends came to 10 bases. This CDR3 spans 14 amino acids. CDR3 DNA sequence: TGTGCCAGCAGTTTAGGACTCCGCCCCTACGAGCAGTACTTC. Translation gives CASSLGLRPYEQYF.

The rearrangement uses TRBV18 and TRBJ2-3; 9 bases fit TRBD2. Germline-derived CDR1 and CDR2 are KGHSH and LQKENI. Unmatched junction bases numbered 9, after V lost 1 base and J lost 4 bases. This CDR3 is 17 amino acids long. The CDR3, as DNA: TGTGCCAGCTCACCACTGCCGCGGGGGGGAACGGCAGATACGCAGTATTTT. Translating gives CASSPLPRGGTADTQYF.

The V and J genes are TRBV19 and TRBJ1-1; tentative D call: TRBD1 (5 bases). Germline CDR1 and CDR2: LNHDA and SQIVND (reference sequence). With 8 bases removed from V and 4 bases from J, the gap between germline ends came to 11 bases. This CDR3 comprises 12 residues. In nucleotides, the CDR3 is TGTGCCAGTGGGGGGGGTGCCACTGAAGCTTTCTTT. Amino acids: CASGGGATEAFF.

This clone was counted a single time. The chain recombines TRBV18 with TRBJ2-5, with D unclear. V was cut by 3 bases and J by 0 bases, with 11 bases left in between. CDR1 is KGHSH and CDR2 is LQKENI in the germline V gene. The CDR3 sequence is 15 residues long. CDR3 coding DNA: TGTGCCAGCTCACCCTATCAAATGTACCAAGAGACCCAGTACTTC. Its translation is CASSPYQMYQETQYF.

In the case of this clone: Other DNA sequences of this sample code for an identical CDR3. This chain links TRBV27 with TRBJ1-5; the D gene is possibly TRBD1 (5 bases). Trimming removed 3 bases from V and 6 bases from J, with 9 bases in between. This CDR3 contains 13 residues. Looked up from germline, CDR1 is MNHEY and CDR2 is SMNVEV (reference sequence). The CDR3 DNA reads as TGTGCCAGCAGTTTTTGGGGGGGTCAGCCCCAGCATTTT. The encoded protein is CASSFWGGQPQHF.